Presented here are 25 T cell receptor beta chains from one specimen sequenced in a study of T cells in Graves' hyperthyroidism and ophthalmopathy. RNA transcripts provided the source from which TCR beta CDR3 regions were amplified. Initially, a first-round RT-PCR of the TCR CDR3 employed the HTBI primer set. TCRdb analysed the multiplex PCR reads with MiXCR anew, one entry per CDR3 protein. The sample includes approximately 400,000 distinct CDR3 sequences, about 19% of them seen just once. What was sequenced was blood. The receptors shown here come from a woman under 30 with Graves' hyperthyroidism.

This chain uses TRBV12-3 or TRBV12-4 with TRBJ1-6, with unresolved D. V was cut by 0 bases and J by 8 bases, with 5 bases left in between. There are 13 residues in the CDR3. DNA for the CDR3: TGTGCCAGCAGTTTAGCGCTGGATTCACCCCTCCACTTT. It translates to CASSLALDSPLHF.

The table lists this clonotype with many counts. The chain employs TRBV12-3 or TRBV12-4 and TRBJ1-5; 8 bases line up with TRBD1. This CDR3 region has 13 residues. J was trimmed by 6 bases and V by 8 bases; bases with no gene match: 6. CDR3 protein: CASCNRGGQPQHF. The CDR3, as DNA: TGTGCCAGCTGTAACAGGGGGGGTCAGCCCCAGCATTTT.

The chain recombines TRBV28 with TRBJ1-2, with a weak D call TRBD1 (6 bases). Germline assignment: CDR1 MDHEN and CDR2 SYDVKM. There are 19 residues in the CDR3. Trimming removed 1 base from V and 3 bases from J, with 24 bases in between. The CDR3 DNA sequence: TGTGCCAGCAGTTTATCAACCCCCGGGACACCAGCAAGGGACTATGGCTACACCTTC. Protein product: CASSLSTPGTPARDYGYTF.

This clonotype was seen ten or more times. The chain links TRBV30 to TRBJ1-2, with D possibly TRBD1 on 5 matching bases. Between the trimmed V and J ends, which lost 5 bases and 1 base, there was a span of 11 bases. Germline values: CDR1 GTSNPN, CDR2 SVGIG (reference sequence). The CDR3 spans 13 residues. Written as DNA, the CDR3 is TGTGCCTGGGCTTCGGGGCGTAACTATGGCTACACCTTC. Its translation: CAWASGRNYGYTF.

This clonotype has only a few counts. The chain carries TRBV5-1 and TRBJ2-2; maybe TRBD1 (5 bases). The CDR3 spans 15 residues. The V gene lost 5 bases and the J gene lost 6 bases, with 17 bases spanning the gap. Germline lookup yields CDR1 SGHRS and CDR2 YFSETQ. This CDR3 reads CASRFGSQGSGELFF. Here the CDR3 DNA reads TGCGCCAGCAGATTCGGGTCGCAGGGATCCGGGGAGCTGTTTTTT.

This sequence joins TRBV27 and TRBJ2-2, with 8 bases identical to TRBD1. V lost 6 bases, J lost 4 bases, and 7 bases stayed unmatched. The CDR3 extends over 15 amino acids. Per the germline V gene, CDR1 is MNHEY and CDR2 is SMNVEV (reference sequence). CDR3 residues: CASRRQGRGTGELFF. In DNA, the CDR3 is TGTGCCAGCAGAAGACAGGGGCGCGGCACCGGGGAGCTGTTTTTT.

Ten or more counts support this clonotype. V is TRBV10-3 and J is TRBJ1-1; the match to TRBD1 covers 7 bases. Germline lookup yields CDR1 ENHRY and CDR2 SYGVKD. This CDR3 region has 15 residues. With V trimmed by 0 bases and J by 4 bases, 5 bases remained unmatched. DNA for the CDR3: TGTGCCATCAGTGAGTCGAGGACAGGAGGCACTGAAGCTTTCTTT. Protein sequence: CAISESRTGGTEAFF.

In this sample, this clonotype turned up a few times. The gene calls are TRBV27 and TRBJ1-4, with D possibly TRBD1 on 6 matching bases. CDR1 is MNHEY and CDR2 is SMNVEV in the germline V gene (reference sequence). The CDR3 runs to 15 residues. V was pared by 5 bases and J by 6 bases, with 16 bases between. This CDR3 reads CASSKQGLGYEKLFF. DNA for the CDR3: TGTGCCAGCAGTAAACAGGGCTTGGGTTATGAAAAACTGTTTTTT.

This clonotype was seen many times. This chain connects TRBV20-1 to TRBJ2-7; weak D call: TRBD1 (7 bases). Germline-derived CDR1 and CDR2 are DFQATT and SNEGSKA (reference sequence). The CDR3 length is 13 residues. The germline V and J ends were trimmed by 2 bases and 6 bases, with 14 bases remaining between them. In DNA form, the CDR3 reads TGCAGTGCTAGACGCCAGGGGGGATTCGAGCAGTACTTC. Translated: CSARRQGGFEQYF.

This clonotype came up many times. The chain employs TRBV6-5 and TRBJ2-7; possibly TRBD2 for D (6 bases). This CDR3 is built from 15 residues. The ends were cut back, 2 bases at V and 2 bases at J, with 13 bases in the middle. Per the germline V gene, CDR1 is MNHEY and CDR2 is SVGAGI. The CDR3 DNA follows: TGTGCCAGCAGTTACCCTAGCGCGAAAGCCTACGAGCAGTACTTC. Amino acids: CASSYPSAKAYEQYF.

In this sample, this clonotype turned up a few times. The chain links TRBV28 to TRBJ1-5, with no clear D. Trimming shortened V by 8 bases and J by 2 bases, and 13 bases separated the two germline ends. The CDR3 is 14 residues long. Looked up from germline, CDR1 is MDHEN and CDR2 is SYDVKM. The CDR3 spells CASGPPGGNQPQHF. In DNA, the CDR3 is TGTGCCAGCGGTCCCCCTGGAGGCAATCAGCCCCAGCATTTT. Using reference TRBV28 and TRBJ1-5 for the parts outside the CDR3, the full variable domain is DVKVTQSSRYLVKRTGEKVFLECVQDMDHENMFWYRQDPGLGLRLIYFSYDVKMKEKGDIPEGYSVSREKKERFSLILESASTNQTSMYLCASGPPGGNQPQHFGDGTRLSIL.

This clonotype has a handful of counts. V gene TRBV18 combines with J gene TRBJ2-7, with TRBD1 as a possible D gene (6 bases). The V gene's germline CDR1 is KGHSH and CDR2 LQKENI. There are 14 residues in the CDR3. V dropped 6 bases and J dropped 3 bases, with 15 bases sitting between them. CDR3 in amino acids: CASSNRDKNYEQYF. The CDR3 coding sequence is TGTGCCAGCTCTAACCGGGACAAGAACTACGAGCAGTACTTC.

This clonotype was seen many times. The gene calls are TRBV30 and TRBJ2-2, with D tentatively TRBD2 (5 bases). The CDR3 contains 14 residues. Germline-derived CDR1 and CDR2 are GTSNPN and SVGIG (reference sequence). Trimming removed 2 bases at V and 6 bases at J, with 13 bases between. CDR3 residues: CAWSLLALSGELFF. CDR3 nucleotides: TGTGCCTGGAGTTTGCTAGCACTTTCCGGGGAGCTGTTTTTT.

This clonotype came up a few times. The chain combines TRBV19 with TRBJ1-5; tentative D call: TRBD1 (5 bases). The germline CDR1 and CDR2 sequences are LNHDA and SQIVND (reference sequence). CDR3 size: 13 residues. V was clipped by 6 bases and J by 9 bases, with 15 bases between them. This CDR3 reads CASSGAGLLPQHF. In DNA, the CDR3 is TGTGCCAGTAGCGGGGCAGGCTTATTGCCCCAGCATTTT.

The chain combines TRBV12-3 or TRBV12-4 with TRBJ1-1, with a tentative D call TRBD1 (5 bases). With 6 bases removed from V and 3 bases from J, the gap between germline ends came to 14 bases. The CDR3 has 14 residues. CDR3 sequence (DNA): TGTGCCAGCAGGTTCAGGGTGGCCCACACTGAAGCTTTCTTT. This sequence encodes CASRFRVAHTEAFF.

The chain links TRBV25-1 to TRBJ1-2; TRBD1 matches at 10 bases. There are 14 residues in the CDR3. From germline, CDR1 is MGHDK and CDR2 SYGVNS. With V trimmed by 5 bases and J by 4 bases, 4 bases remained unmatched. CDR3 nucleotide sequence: TGTGCCAGCAGTCGCCGGACAGGGGGCTATGGCTACACCTTC. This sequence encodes CASSRRTGGYGYTF.

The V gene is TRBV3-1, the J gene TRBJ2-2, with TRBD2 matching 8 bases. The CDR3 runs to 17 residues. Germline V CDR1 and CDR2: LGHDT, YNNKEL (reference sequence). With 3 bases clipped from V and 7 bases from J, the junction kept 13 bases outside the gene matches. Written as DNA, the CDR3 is TGTGCCAGCAGCCACTTCGCCGGGACTAGTAGTTTCGGGGAGCTGTTTTTT. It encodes CASSHFAGTSSFGELFF.

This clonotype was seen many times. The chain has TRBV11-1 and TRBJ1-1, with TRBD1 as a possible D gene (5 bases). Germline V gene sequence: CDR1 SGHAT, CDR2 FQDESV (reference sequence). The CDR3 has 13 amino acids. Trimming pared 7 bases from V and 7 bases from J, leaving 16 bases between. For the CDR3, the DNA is TGTGCCAGCACCTGGGGGACCATGGGTGAAGCTTTCTTT. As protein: CASTWGTMGEAFF. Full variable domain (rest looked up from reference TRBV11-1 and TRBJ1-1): EAEVAQSPRYKITEKSQAVAFWCDPISGHATLYWYRQILGQGPELLVQFQDESVVDDSQLPKDRFSAERLKGVDSTLKIQPAELGDSAMYLCASTWGTMGEAFFGQGTRLTVV.

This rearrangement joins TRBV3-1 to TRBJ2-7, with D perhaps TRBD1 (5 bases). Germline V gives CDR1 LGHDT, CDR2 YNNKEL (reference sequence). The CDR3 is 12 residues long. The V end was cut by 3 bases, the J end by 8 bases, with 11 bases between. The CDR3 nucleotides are TGTGCCAGCAGCCAGGTTGACAGCAAGCAGTACTTC. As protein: CASSQVDSKQYF.

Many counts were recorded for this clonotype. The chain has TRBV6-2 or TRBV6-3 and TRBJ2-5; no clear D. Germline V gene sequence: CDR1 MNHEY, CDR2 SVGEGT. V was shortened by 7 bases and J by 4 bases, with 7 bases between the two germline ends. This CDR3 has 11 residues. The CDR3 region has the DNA TGTGCCAGCAAGTGGGGAGAGACCCAGTACTTC. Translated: CASKWGETQYF.

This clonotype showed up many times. CDR3 DNA: TGTGCCAGCAGCGCCGGAGACAGGAACACTGAAGCTTTCTTT. Its protein product is CASSAGDRNTEAFF. The chain joins TRBV9 to TRBJ1-1; possibly TRBD1 for D (5 bases). This CDR3 has 14 amino acids. From germline, CDR1 is SGDLS and CDR2 YYNGEE. Trimming took 3 bases from V and 1 from J, leaving 10 bases between them.

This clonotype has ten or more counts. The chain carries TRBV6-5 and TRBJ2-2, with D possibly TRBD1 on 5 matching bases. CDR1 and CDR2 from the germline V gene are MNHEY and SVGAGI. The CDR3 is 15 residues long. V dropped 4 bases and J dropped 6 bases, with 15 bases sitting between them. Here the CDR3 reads CASSFSGIGAGELFF. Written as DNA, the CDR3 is TGTGCCAGCAGTTTCTCAGGGATAGGCGCCGGGGAGCTGTTTTTT.

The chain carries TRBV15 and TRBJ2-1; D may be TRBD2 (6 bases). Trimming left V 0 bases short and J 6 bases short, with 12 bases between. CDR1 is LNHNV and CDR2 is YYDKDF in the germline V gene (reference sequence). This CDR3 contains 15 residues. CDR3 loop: CATSRDSVGGNEQFF. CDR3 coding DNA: TGTGCCACCAGCAGAGATTCGGTCGGGGGCAATGAGCAGTTCTTC. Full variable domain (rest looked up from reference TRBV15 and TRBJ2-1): DAMVIQNPRYQVTQFGKPVTLSCSQTLNHNVMYWYQQKSSQAPKLLFHYYDKDFNNEADTPDNFQSRRPNTSFCFLDIRSPGLGDTAMYLCATSRDSVGGNEQFFGPGTRLTVL.

CDR3 sequence (DNA): TGTGCCAGCAGAACTAGCGGGGCGTCCGAGCAGTACTTC. This sequence encodes CASRTSGASEQYF. The chain combines TRBV6-1 with TRBJ2-7; 10 bases map to TRBD2. This CDR3 is built from 13 residues. V shed 6 bases and J 6 bases; nucleotides not matched to a gene: 5. Germline CDR1 and CDR2: MNHNS and SASEGT.

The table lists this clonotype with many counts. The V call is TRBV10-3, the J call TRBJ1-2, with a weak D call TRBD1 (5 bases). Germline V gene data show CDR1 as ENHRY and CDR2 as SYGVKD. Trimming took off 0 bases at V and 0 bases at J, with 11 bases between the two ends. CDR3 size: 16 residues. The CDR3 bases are TGTGCCATCAGTGAGTCATGGGGGTTGGCTAACTATGGCTACACCTTC. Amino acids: CAISESWGLANYGYTF.